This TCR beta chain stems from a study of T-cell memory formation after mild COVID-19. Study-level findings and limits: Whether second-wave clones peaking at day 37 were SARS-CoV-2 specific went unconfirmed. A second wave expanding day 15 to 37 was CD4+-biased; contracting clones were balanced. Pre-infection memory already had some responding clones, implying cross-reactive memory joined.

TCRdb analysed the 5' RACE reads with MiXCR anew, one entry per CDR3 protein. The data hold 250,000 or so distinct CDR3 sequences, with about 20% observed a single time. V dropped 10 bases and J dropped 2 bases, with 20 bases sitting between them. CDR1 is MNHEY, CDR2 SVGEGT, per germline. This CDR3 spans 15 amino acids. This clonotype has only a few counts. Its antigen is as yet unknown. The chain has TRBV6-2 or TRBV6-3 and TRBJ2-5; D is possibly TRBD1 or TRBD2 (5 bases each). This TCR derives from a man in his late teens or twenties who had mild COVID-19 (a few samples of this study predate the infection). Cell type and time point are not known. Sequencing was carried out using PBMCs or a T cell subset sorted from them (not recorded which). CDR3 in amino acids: CATLGASPQQETQYF. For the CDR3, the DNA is TGTGCCACCCTAGGGGCTAGCCCACAACAAGAGACCCAGTACTTC.